The 25 T cell receptor beta chains in this list originate from one sample, sequenced in a study of cytomegalovirus exposure and HLA in healthy donors. Primers for the PCR totalled 60 Vbeta and 13 Jbeta. Only in-frame clones appear in the TCRdb table, and some are missing; sequencing was by immunoSEQ multiplex PCR. The table has 150,000 to 200,000 clones, 85% seen once. Sequencing input: PBMCs. These receptor sequences come from a woman between 50 and 59 years old in good health and CMV-seronegative.

The gene calls are TRBV5-1 and TRBJ2-7; D gene unclear. This CDR3 comprises 13 residues. V gave up 0 bases and J gave up 2 bases, with 6 bases separating them. Germline CDR1 reads SGHRS; CDR2 reads YFSETQ. CDR3 sequence: CASSLDRAYEQYF. CDR3 coding DNA: TGCGCCAGCAGCTTGGACCGAGCCTACGAGCAGTACTTC.

The CDR3 loop is CASSYSGTGFYEQYF. The CDR3 region has the DNA TGTGCCAGCAGTTACTCAGGGACAGGGTTCTACGAGCAGTACTTC. The chain carries TRBV6-5 and TRBJ2-5; 9 nucleotides line up with TRBD1. Gene TRBJ2-7 matches the end of the DNA better, so the J call may be wrong. This CDR3 comprises 15 residues. The germline CDR1 and CDR2 sequences are MNHEY and SVGAGI.

This clone was detected only once. The chain employs TRBV27 and TRBJ2-5; TRBD2 matches 11 bases. The CDR3 sequence is 15 residues long. The germline V gene encodes CDR1 MNHEY and CDR2 SMNVEV (reference sequence). J lost 2 bases, V lost 6 bases, and 5 bases had no gene match. CDR3 DNA sequence: TGTGCCAGCAGATTCGGGACTAGCGGACAAGAGACCCAGTACTTC. Its translation: CASRFGTSGQETQYF.

The chain links TRBV27 to TRBJ2-3; D call uncertain. The CDR3 is 14 amino acids. The V gene's germline CDR1 is MNHEY and CDR2 SMNVEV (reference sequence). Trimming took off 3 bases at V and 2 bases at J, with 9 bases between the two ends. CDR3 nucleotides: TGTGCCAGCAGTTTTCGACTTTTCACAGATACGCAGTATTTT. Translating it yields CASSFRLFTDTQYF.

The rearrangement links TRBV19 to TRBJ1-1; 8 bases line up with TRBD1. Germline V CDR1 and CDR2: LNHDA, SQIVND (reference sequence). The CDR3 runs 16 residues. V shed 1 base, J shed 3 bases, and the junction held 7 bases outside the gene matches. CDR3 sequence (DNA): TGTGCCAGTAGTATAGCGGACAGGGATAAGGACACTGAAGCTTTCTTT. Translated: CASSIADRDKDTEAFF.

This clone was seen a single time. The V call is TRBV30, the J call TRBJ1-5, with a weak D call TRBD1 (5 bases). The V and J ends lost 5 bases and 0 bases respectively, with 8 bases between them. The germline gives CDR1 GTSNPN, CDR2 SVGIG (reference sequence). The CDR3 consists of 13 residues. The chain's CDR3 is CAWDRNSNQPQHF. CDR3 nucleotides: TGTGCCTGGGACAGAAATAGCAATCAGCCCCAGCATTTT. Complete variable domain (other parts from reference TRBV30 and TRBJ1-5): SQTIHQWPATLVQPVGSPLSLECTVEGTSNPNLYWYRQAAGRGLQLLFYSVGIGQISSEVPQNLSASRPQDRQFILSSKKLLLSDSGFYLCAWDRNSNQPQHFGDGTRLSIL.

The genes are TRBV11-3 and TRBJ1-1, with TRBD1 matching 7 bases. Germline V gives CDR1 SGHNT, CDR2 YENEEA. The CDR3 is made up of 14 amino acids. V trimming: 5 bases; J trimming: 0 bases; junction bases outside the gene matches: 3. The CDR3 is CASSLQGLNTEAFF. CDR3 DNA sequence: TGTGCCAGCAGCCTACAGGGGCTGAACACTGAAGCTTTCTTT.

The rearrangement uses TRBV5-8 and TRBJ1-5, with TRBD1 matching 10 bases. The CDR3 totals 17 residues. With 4 bases clipped from V and 6 bases from J, the junction kept 13 bases outside the gene matches. CDR1 SGHTS and CDR2 YDEGEE come from the germline V gene. CDR3 nucleotides: TGTGCCAGCAGCCCGGCCGGGACAGGGGTTTTCGGTCAGCCCCAGCATTTT. Translated, it gives CASSPAGTGVFGQPQHF.

The sample holds one count of this clone. This sequence joins TRBV29-1 and TRBJ1-6; maybe TRBD1 (5 bases). This CDR3 has 15 amino acids. The ends were cut back, 5 bases at V and 1 base at J, with 12 bases in the middle. CDR1 SQVTM and CDR2 ANQGSEA come from the germline V gene. CDR3 sequence reads: CSVSEGSSYNSPLHF. The CDR3 coding sequence is TGCAGCGTTTCGGAGGGGAGTTCCTATAATTCACCCCTCCACTTT.

A few counts support this clone. The genes are TRBV9 and TRBJ1-4, with D possibly matching TRBD1 (6 bases). This CDR3 comprises 18 residues. Looked up from germline, CDR1 is SGDLS and CDR2 is YYNGEE. Trimming left V 3 bases short and J 4 bases short, with 22 bases between. The CDR3 loop reads CASSGNRDSNLINEKLFF. CDR3 DNA sequence: TGTGCCAGCAGCGGGAACAGGGATTCGAACCTAATTAATGAAAAACTGTTTTTT.

This clone was found once. This sequence joins TRBV28 and TRBJ2-3, with 7 nucleotides matching TRBD2. The CDR3 loop spans 16 amino acids. Trimming removed 5 bases from V and 2 bases from J; junction bases left unmatched: 10. The germline CDR1 and CDR2 sequences are MDHEN and SYDVKM. CDR3 in amino acids: CASSPSSGISTDTQYF. In nucleotides, the CDR3 is TGTGCCAGCAGTCCTTCTAGCGGAATTTCCACAGATACGCAGTATTTT.

This chain uses TRBV6-6 with TRBJ1-1; D uncertain. V dropped 3 bases and J dropped 4 bases, with 9 bases sitting between them. This CDR3 has 13 residues. Germline CDR1 is MNHNY and CDR2 is SVGAGI (reference sequence). This CDR3 reads CASSYLHFTEAFF. DNA of the CDR3: TGTGCCAGCAGTTATTTACATTTCACTGAAGCTTTCTTT.

The chain uses TRBV28 and TRBJ2-5; TRBD2 aligns across 15 bases. TRBJ2-7 matches the DNA end more closely, so the J call is doubtful. Germline values: CDR1 MDHEN, CDR2 SYDVKM. The CDR3 has 16 residues. The CDR3, as DNA: TGTGCCAGCAGTTTATTCGGACTAGCGGGAGGGCTCGAGCAGTACTTC. This codes for CASSLFGLAGGLEQYF.

The chain employs TRBV19 and TRBJ1-5, with D possibly matching TRBD1 (5 bases). Trimming took 9 bases from V and 4 from J, leaving 10 bases between them. This CDR3 comprises 12 residues. Looked up from germline, CDR1 is LNHDA and CDR2 is SQIVND (reference sequence). The CDR3 DNA sequence: TGTGCCAGCAGTCAGGGAAATCAGCCCCAGCATTTT. Translating it yields CASSQGNQPQHF.

The chain employs TRBV28 and TRBJ2-7, with TRBD1 identical over 7 bases. Germline V gene data show CDR1 as MDHEN and CDR2 as SYDVKM. The J segment lost 2 bases and the V segment lost 0 bases, leaving 4 bases of the junction unmatched. The CDR3 is made up of 15 amino acids. The CDR3 reads CASSLWTTGAYEQYF. CDR3 DNA: TGTGCCAGCAGTTTATGGACAACAGGGGCCTACGAGCAGTACTTC.

This clone was seen only once. The rearrangement uses TRBV5-1 and TRBJ1-4; 7 nucleotides match TRBD1. V lost 5 bases and J lost 6; bases outside the gene matches: 10. The CDR3 totals 15 residues. Germline CDR1 and CDR2: SGHRS and YFSETQ. Here the CDR3 DNA reads TGCGCCAGCAGTCCAGGGATAGGACAGGATGAAAAACTGTTTTTT. Translation: CASSPGIGQDEKLFF. Based on the CDR3 plus reference TRBV5-1 and TRBJ1-4, the full variable domain is KAGVTQTPRYLIKTRGQQVTLSCSPISGHRSVSWYQQTPGQGLQFLFEYFSETQRNKGNFPGRFSGRQFSNSRSEMNVSTLELGDSALYLCASSPGIGQDEKLFFGSGTQLSVL.

This chain uses TRBV4-1 with TRBJ2-3, with 7 nucleotides matching TRBD1. The CDR3 contains 15 residues. J lost 6 bases, V lost 1 base, and 7 bases had no gene match. Germline V gene data show CDR1 as MGHRA and CDR2 as YSYEKL. This CDR3 reads CASSQADRVGDTQYF. Here the CDR3 DNA reads TGCGCCAGCAGCCAAGCCGACAGGGTAGGGGATACGCAGTATTTT.

The chain couples TRBV19 to TRBJ1-5; D unresolved. The length of the CDR3 is 18 residues. V was cut by 7 bases and J by 7 bases, with 29 bases left in between. Germline V gives CDR1 LNHDA, CDR2 SQIVND (reference sequence). CDR3 protein: CASNPSKGGPQGSQPQHF. Written as DNA, the CDR3 is TGTGCCAGTAACCCTTCTAAGGGTGGGCCTCAAGGGAGCCAGCCCCAGCATTTT.

This clone was seen just once. This chain joins TRBV7-2 and TRBJ2-1; TRBD1 aligns across 9 bases. The CDR3 totals 14 residues. Germline loops: CDR1 SGHTA, CDR2 FQGNSA. V shed 5 bases and J 11 bases; nucleotides not matched to a gene: 10. CDR3 sequence reads: CASSITDRGGKQFF. The CDR3 nucleotides read TGTGCCAGCAGCATAACGGACAGGGGAGGTAAGCAGTTCTTC.

CDR3 loop: CASSPRQGAPGETQYF. Written as DNA, the CDR3 is TGCGCCAGCAGCCCTCGACAGGGGGCGCCGGGAGAGACCCAGTACTTC. This rearrangement joins TRBV4-3 to TRBJ2-5, with 10 bases aligning to TRBD1. Germline V gene lookup returns CDR1 LGHNA and CDR2 YSLEER. J lost 4 bases, V lost 4 bases, and 9 bases had no gene match. CDR3 length: 16 residues.

This chain uses TRBV5-4 with TRBJ2-3; 9 nucleotides agree with TRBD2. The V gene's germline CDR1 is SGHNT and CDR2 YYREEE (reference sequence). V dropped 4 bases and J dropped 6; count of bases not matched to a gene: 9. The CDR3 runs to 15 residues. The CDR3 sequence: CASSPEIAGADTQYF. Here the CDR3 DNA reads TGTGCCAGCAGCCCTGAGATAGCGGGAGCCGATACGCAGTATTTT.

This clone was seen more than once but under ten times. The rearrangement joins TRBV5-1 to TRBJ2-1; 7 bases line up with TRBD2. From germline, CDR1 is SGHRS and CDR2 YFSETQ. With V trimmed by 4 bases and J by 7 bases, 8 bases remained unmatched. The CDR3 totals 14 residues. In DNA form, the CDR3 reads TGCGCCAGCAGCGGGAGGGCCGAAAGTAATGAGCAGTTCTTC. It codes for CASSGRAESNEQFF. The full variable domain, rest sourced from reference TRBV5-1 and TRBJ2-1, is KAGVTQTPRYLIKTRGQQVTLSCSPISGHRSVSWYQQTPGQGLQFLFEYFSETQRNKGNFPGRFSGRQFSNSRSEMNVSTLELGDSALYLCASSGRAESNEQFFGPGTRLTVL.

V is TRBV5-6 and J is TRBJ2-1; 8 bases agree with TRBD2. This CDR3 region has 17 residues. Looked up from germline, CDR1 is SGHDT and CDR2 is YYEEEE. V gave up 1 base and J gave up 7 bases; unmatched junction bases: 13. CDR3 nucleotide sequence: TGTGCCAGCAGCTTGTACCGAGCGGGAGTAAACGTGAATGAGCAGTTCTTC. Its translation: CASSLYRAGVNVNEQFF.

J is TRBJ1-5 and V is TRBV18; TRBD1 matches 7 bases. V shed 2 bases and J 0 bases; nucleotides not matched to a gene: 10. The CDR3 covers 18 residues. The germline V gene has CDR1 KGHSH and CDR2 LQKENI. The CDR3 region has the DNA TGTGCCAGCTCACCATTGGAGGCAGGGGGTAATAGCAATCAGCCCCAGCATTTT. It codes for CASSPLEAGGNSNQPQHF.

The chain has TRBV18 and TRBJ2-1, with 10 bases fitting TRBD1. The length of the CDR3 is 16 residues. The junction had 8 bases not matched to a gene; V was cut back by 0 bases and J by 9 bases. Germline CDR1 and CDR2: KGHSH and LQKENI. The CDR3 DNA reads TGTGCCAGCTCACCACCGTCCAGGACAGGGGGAGGTGAGCAGTTCTTC. It translates to CASSPPSRTGGGEQFF. Full variable domain (remainder filled in from reference TRBV18 and TRBJ2-1): NAGVMQNPRHLVRRRGQEARLRCSPMKGHSHVYWYRQLPEEGLKFMVYLQKENIIDESGMPKERFSAEFPKEGPSILRIQQVVRGDSAAYFCASSPPSRTGGGEQFFGPGTRLTVL.